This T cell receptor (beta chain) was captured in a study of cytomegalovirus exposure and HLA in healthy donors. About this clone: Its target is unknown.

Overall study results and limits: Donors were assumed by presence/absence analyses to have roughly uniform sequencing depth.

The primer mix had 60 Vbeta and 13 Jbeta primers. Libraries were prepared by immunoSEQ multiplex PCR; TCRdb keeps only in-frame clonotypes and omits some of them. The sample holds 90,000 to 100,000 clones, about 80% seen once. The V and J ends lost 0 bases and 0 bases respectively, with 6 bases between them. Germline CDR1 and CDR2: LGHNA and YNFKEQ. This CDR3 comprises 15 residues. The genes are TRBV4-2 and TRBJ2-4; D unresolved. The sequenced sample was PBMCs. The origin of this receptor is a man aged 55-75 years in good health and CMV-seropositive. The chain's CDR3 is CASSQDPRAKNIQYF. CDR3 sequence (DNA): TGTGCCAGCAGCCAAGATCCCAGAGCCAAAAACATTCAGTACTTC.